The next 3 T cell receptor beta chains were all read from a single sample in a study of patients and donors after allogeneic stem cell transplantation. Via MiXCR, TCRdb re-called the RT-PCR reads, giving one row per CDR3 protein. The sample lists roughly 940,000 distinct CDR3 sequences, under 20% seen once, with 5% to 6.5% in the top ten. Material for sequencing was blood, either unsorted or a sorted T cell fraction (not recorded which). The receptors were sampled from a human donor who was either an allogeneic HSCT recipient or a stem cell or donor lymphocyte infusion donor (not recorded which). It is not recorded whose cells these are; they may come from a transplant donor.

This clonotype was detected a few times. The chain combines TRBV4-3 with TRBJ2-1, with no clear D. Germline-derived CDR1 and CDR2 are LGHNA and YSLEER. This CDR3 spans 14 amino acids. Trimming took 1 base from V and 12 from J, leaving 16 bases between them. CDR3 nucleotides: TGCGCCAGCAGCCAAGGAGTCAAGGCCCCTCCGCAGTTCTTC. Its protein product is CASSQGVKAPPQFF.

The chain has TRBV24-1 and TRBJ2-3; D unresolved. V lost 9 bases to trimming and J lost 7 bases, with 22 bases between them. The CDR3 is 15 residues long. CDR1 and CDR2 (germline): KGHDR, SFDVKD. CDR3 nucleotides: TGTGCCACCTCCGGGCGGACCGATTGGGGAAATACGCAGTATTTT. Protein product: CATSGRTDWGNTQYF.

The table lists this clonotype with a few counts. The chain links TRBV11-2 to TRBJ2-2, with 8 bases fitting TRBD2. The V segment lost 2 bases and the J segment 2 bases; nucleotides outside the gene matches: 10. Germline lookup yields CDR1 SGHAT and CDR2 FQNNGV. The CDR3 runs 18 residues. The DNA for the CDR3 is TGTGCCAGCAGCTTACCACCCGGGGGGGCAGTCAACACCGGGGAGCTGTTTTTT. It yields the protein CASSLPPGGAVNTGELFF.